The clone carrying this T cell receptor (beta chain) has only a few counts. The antigen is not known. TCRdb independently ran MiXCR on the reads; one entry per CDR3 protein. The sample contains roughly 860,000 distinct CDR3 sequences, 32% of which appear only once. From germline, CDR1 is MNHEY and CDR2 SVGAGI. V dropped 0 bases and J dropped 7 bases, with 7 bases sitting between them. The CDR3 totals 13 residues. This sample was included in a study of T cell repertoires in cytomegalovirus infection. Study information: Matching HLA type and CMV infection were both indicated by public TCR beta signatures. Study results and limitations: Dominating the ex vivo response were HLA-C-restricted CMV-specific TCR beta clonotypes.

Here the sequenced sample was cultured CD8+ T cells from PBMCs, taken from culture after CMV antigen stimulation. The sequence was obtained from a human donor in good health (CMV status not recorded). Some clones in this sample may be carry-over from other donors' samples. The genes are TRBV6-5 and TRBJ2-4; D is uncertain. Here the CDR3 reads CASSYSNRNIQYF. Written as DNA, the CDR3 is TGTGCCAGCAGTTACTCTAACCGGAACATTCAGTACTTC.